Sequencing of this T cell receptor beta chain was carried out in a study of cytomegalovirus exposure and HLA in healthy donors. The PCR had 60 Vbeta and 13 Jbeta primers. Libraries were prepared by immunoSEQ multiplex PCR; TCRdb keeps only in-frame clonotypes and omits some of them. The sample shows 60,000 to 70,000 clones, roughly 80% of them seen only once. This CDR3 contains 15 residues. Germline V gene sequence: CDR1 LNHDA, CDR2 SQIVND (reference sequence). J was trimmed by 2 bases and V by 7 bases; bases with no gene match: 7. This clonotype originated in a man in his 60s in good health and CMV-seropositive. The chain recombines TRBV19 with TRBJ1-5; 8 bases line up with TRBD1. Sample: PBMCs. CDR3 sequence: CASTGTGAGNQPQHF. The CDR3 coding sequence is TGTGCCAGTACCGGGACAGGTGCGGGCAATCAGCCCCAGCATTTT. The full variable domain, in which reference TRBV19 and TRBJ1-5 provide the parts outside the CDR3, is DGGITQSPKYLFRKEGQNVTLSCEQNLNHDAMYWYRQDPGQGLRLIYYSQIVNDFQKGDIAEGYSVSREKKESFPLTVTSAQKNPTAFYLCASTGTGAGNQPQHFGDGTRLSIL.